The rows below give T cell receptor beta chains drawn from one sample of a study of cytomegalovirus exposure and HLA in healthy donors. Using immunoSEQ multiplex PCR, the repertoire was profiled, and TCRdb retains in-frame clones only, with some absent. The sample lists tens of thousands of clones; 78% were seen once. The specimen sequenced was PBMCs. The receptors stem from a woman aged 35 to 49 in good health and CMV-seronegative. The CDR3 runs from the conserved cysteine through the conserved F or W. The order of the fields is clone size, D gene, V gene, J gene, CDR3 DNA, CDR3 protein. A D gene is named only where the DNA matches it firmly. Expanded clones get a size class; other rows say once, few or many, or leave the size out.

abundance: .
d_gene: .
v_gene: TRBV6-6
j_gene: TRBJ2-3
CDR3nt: TGTGCCAGCAGTTACGGGCCAGATACGCAGTATTTT
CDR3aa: CASSYGPDTQYF

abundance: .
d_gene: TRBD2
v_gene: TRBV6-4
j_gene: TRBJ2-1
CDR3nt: TGTGCCAGCAGTGAACTAGCGGAGAATGAGCAGTTCTTC
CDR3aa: CASSELAENEQFF

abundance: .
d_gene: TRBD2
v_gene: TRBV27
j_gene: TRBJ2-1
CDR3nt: TGTGCCAGCAGTTTGAGGGCGGGAGCGAGTGAGCAGTTCTTC
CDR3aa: CASSLRAGASEQFF

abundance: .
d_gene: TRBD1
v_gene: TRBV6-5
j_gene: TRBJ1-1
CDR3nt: TGTGCCAGCAGTTACGCGGTTGCAGGGGGCTTTACTGAAGCTTTCTTT
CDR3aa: CASSYAVAGGFTEAFF

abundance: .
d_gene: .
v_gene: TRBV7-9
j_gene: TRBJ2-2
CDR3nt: TGTGCCAGCACGCAGTCGAACACCGGGGAGCTGTTTTTT
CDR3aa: CASTQSNTGELFF

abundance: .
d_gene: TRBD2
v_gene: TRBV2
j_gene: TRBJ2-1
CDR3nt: TGTGCCAGCAGCTCGACTAGCGGGAGAAGAGGGGCTAGGCTCGATGAGCAGTTCTTC
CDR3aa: CASSSTSGRRGARLDEQFF

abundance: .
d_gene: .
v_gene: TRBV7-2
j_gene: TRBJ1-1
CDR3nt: TGTGCCAGCAGCCCCGGGGGGTGGAGCACTGAAGCTTTCTTT
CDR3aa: CASSPGGWSTEAFF

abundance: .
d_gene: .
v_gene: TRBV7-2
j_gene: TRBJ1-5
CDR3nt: TGTGCCAGCAGCTTCGGGGATCAGCCCCAGCATTTT
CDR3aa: CASSFGDQPQHF

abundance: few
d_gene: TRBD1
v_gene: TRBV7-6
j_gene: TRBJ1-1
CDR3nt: TGTGCCAGCAGCCCAGGGGGTTCTGAAGCTTTCTTT
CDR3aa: CASSPGGSEAFF

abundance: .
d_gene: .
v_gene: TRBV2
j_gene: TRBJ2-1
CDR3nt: TGTGCCAGCCGCGCTACGACCCGGGGTTGGGGGCAGTTCTTC
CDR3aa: CASRATTRGWGQFF

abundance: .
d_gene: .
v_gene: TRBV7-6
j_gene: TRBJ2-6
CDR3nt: TGTGCCAGCAGCCGAATGACAGTCTCTGGGGCCAACGTCCTGACTTTC
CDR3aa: CASSRMTVSGANVLTF

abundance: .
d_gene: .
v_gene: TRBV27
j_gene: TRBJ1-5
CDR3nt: TGTGCCAGCCGCGACAGGAACAATCAGCCCCAGCATTTT
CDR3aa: CASRDRNNQPQHF

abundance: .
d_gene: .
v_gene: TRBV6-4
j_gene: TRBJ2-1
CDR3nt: TGTGCCAGCAGTGACACTAGCTGGGGTGAGCAGTTCTTC
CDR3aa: CASSDTSWGEQFF

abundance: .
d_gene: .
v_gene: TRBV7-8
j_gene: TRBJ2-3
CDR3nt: TGTGCCAGCAGCTTACTCGGGTTAGGGGACACAGATACGCAGTATTTT
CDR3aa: CASSLLGLGDTDTQYF

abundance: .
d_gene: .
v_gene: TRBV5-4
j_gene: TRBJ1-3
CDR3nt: TGTGCCAGCAGCTTGGTTGGGAGCTCTGGAAACACCATATATTTT
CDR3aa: CASSLVGSSGNTIYF

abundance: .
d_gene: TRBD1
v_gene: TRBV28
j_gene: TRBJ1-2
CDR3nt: TGTGCCAGCGTGCAGGGGGATAGATATGGCTACACCTTC
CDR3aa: CASVQGDRYGYTF

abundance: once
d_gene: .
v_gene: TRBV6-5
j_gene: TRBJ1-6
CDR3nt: TGTGCCAGCAGTTACTCGCGGGGAAGTTACGATTCACCCCTCCACTTT
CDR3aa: CASSYSRGSYDSPLHF

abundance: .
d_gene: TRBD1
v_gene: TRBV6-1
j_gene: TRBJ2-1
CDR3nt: TGTGCCAGCAGTGATAACCCTCCTCGCCAGGGGGTCTTCGCAGCAGAGTTCTTC
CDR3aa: CASSDNPPRQGVFAAEFF

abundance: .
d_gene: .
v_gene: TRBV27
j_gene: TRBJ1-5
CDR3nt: TGTGCCAGCAGTTTAGTTGGACAGACCCAGCATTTT
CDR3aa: CASSLVGQTQHF

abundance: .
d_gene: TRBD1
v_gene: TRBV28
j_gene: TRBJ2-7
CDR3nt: TGTGCCAGCAGTTCTCCGGGGACAGGGAGAGGAGAGCAGTACTTC
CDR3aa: CASSSPGTGRGEQYF

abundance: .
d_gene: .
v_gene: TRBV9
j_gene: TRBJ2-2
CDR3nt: TGTGCCAGCAGCCCCCGCACGGGACAACCCGGGGAGCTGTTTTTT
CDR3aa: CASSPRTGQPGELFF

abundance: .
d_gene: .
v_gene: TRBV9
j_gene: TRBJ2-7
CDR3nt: TGTGCCAGCAGCGTAGGACATAGGGAGCTTTACGAGCAGTACTTC
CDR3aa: CASSVGHRELYEQYF

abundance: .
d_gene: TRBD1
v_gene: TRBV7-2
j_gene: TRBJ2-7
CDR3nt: TGTGCCAGCAGCTCTCCTACAGGGGGTGGGGACGAGCAGTACTTC
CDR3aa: CASSSPTGGGDEQYF

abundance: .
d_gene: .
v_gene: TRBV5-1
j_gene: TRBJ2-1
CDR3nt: TGCGCCAGCAGCGTTCGTCATGAGCAGTTCTTC
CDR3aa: CASSVRHEQFF

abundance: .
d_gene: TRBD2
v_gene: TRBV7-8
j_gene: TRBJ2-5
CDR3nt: TGTGCCAGCAGCGCGAGACTAGCGGGAGAGACCCAGTACTTC
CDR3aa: CASSARLAGETQYF

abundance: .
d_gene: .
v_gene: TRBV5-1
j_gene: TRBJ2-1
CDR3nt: TGCGCCAGCAGCAGTAAGAGGGGGGGAGAGCAGTTCTTC
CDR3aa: CASSSKRGGEQFF

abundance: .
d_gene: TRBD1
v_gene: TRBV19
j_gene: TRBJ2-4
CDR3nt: TGTGCCAGTAGCGACAGGGGCCGCCCCAAAAACATTCAGTACTTC
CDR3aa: CASSDRGRPKNIQYF

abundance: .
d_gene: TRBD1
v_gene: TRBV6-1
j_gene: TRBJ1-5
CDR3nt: TGTGCCAGCAGTTTGGGACAGGGCGGAGGGCAGCCCCAGCATTTT
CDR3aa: CASSLGQGGGQPQHF

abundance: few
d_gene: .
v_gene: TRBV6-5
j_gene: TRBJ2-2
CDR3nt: TGTGCCAGCAGTTACCTCCCAGTGAACACCGGGGAGCTGTTTTTT
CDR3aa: CASSYLPVNTGELFF

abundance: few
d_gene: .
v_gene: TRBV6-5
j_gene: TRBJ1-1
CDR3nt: TGTGCCAGCAGTTATTCCAGGCAGAACACTGAAGCTTTCTTT
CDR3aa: CASSYSRQNTEAFF

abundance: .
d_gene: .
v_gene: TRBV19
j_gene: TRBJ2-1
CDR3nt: TGTGCCAGTCAGCAGGGGATCTACAATGAGCAGTTCTTC
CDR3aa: CASQQGIYNEQFF

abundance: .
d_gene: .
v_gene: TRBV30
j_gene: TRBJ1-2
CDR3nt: TGTGCCTGGAGATACGTTGGACATCATGGCTACACCTTC
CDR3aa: CAWRYVGHHGYTF

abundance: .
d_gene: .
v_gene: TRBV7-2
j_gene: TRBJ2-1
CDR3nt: TGTGCCAGCAGCTTAGGACAGTCTACCTACAATGAGCAGTTCTTC
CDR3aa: CASSLGQSTYNEQFF

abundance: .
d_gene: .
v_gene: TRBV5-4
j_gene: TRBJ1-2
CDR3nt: TGTGCCAGCAGCTTGCAGGGCGTTGCTGGCTACACCTTC
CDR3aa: CASSLQGVAGYTF

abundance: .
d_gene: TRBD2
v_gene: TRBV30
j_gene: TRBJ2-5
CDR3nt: TGTGCCTGGAGTGGGGGGGGGACCCAGTACTTC
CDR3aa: CAWSGGGTQYF

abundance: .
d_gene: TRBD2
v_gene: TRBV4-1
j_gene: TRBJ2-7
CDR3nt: TGCGCCAGCAGCCAAGGGACCGGGACTAGCCTAGAGGAGCAGTACTTC
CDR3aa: CASSQGTGTSLEEQYF

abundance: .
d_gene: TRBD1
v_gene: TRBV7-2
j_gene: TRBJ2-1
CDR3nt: TGTGCCAGCAGCTTAGACAACAGGGGCAATGAGCAGTTCTTC
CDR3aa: CASSLDNRGNEQFF

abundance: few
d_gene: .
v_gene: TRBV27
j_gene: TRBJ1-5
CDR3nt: TGTGCCAGCAGTTCTACAGGGACGGGCGTTGGTCAGCCCCAGCATTTT
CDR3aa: CASSSTGTGVGQPQHF

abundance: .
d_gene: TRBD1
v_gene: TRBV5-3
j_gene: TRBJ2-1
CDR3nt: TGTGCCAGAAGCTGGGGACCGGGACAGGGGCAGGGCGATGAGCAGTTCTTC
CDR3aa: CARSWGPGQGQGDEQFF

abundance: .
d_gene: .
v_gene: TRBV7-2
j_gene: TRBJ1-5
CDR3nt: TGTGCCAGCAGCTTAAGGGGGAATCAGCCCCAGCATTTT
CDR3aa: CASSLRGNQPQHF

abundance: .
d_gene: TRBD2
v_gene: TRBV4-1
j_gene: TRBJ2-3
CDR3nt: TGCGCCAGCAGCCAAGGGACTAGCGTCACAGATACGCAGTATTTT
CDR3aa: CASSQGTSVTDTQYF

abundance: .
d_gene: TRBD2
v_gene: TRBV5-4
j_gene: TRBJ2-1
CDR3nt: TGTGCCAGCGGCGGACTAGCGCTAGGGAATGAGCAGTTCTTC
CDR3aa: CASGGLALGNEQFF

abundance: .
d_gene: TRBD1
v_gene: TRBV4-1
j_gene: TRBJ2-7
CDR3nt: TGCGCCAGCAGCCAAGTGGGGACAGCTTACTCCCTCTCCTACGAGCAGTACTTC
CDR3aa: CASSQVGTAYSLSYEQYF

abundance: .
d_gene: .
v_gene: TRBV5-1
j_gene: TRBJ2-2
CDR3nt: TGCGCCAGCAGCTTGCCAGGGGCCGGGGAGCTGTTTTTT
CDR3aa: CASSLPGAGELFF

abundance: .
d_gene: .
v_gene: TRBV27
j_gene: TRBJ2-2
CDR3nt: TGTGCCAGCAGTAGGCAGGGCGCCGGGGAGCTGTTTTTT
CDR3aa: CASSRQGAGELFF

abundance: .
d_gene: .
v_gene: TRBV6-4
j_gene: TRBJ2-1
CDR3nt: TGTGCCAGCAGTGACGGCGGCGGTCTGAATGAGCAGTTCTTC
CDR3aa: CASSDGGGLNEQFF

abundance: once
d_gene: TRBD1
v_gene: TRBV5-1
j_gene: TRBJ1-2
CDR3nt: TGCGCCAGCGGACAGGACTATGGCTACACCTTC
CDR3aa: CASGQDYGYTF

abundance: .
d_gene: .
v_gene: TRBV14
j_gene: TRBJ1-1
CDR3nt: TGTGCCAGCAGCCAAGATCAGACAGTGAACACTGAAGCTTTCTTT
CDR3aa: CASSQDQTVNTEAFF

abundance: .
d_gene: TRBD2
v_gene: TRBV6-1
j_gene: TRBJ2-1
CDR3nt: TGTGCCAGCAGTGAAAGGGCTAGCGGAGCCAATGAGCAGTTCTTC
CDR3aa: CASSERASGANEQFF

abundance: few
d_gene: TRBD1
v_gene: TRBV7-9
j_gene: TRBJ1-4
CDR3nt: TGTGCCAGCAGCTTCGGACAGGGTGGCGAAAAACTGTTTTTT
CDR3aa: CASSFGQGGEKLFF

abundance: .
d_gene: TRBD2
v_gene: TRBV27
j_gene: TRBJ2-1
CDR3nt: TGTGCCAGCAGTTGGCTAGCGGGAGGGAAGGCTGGCAATGAGCAGTTCTTC
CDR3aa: CASSWLAGGKAGNEQFF

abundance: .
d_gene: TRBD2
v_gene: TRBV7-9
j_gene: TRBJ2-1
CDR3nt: TGTGCCAGCAGCTTCGGGACTAGCGGCAATGAGCAGTTCTTC
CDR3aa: CASSFGTSGNEQFF

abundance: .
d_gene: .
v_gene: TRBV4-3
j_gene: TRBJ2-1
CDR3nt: TGCGCCAGCAGCCGTCAAGGGGGAAACAACAATGAGCAGTTCTTC
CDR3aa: CASSRQGGNNNEQFF

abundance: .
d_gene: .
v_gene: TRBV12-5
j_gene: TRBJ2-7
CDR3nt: TGTGCTAGTGCCGGGGGCTCCTACGAGCAGTACTTC
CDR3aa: CASAGGSYEQYF

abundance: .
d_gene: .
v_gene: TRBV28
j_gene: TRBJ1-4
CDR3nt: TGTGCCAGCAATCCCGGGACCGTAGCGGCTAATGAAAAACTGTTTTTT
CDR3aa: CASNPGTVAANEKLFF